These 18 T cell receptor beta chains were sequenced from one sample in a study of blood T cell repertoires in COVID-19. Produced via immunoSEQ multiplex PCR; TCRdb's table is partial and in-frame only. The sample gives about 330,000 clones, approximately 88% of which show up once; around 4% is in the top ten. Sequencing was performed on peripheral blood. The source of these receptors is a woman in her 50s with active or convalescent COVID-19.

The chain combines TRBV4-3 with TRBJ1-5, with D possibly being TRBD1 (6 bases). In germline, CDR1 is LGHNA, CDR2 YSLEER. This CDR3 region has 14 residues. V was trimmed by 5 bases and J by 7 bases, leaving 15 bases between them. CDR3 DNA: TGCGCCAGCAGCGTACACACAGGGTACCAGCCCCAGCATTTT. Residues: CASSVHTGYQPQHF.

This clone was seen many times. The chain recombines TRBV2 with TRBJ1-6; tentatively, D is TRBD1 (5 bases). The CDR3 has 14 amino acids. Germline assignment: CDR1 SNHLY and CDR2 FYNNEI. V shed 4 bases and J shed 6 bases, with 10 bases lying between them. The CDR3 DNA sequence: TGTGCCAGCAGTGGACAGACGGGTAATTCACCCCTCCACTTT. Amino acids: CASSGQTGNSPLHF.

The CDR3 DNA follows: TGTGCCAGCAGCCCGACTAGCGAGTCCTACGAGCAGTACTTC. It is translated as CASSPTSESYEQYF. This sequence joins TRBV7-2 and TRBJ2-7, with 8 nucleotides matching TRBD2. V was clipped by 5 bases and J by 1 base; unmatched bases: 4. Germline assignment: CDR1 SGHTA and CDR2 FQGNSA. The length of the CDR3 is 14 residues.

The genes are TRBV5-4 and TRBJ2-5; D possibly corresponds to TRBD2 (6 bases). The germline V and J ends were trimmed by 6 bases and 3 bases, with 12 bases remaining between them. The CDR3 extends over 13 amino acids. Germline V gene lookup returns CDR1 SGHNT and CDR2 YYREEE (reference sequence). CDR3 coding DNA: TGTGCCAGCACCAACGGGGGAGAAGAGACCCAGTACTTC. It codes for CASTNGGEETQYF.

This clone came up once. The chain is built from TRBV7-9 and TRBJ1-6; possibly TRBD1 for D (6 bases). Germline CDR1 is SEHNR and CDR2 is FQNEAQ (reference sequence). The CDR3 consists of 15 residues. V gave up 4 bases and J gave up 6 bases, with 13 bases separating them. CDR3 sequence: CASSSTQGSNSPLHF. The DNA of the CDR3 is TGTGCCAGCAGCTCCACACAGGGCTCTAATTCACCCCTCCACTTT. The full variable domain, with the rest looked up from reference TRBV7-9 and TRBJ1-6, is DTGVSQNPRHKITKRGQNVTFRCDPISEHNRLYWYRQTLGQGPEFLTYFQNEAQLEKSRLLSDRFSAERPKGSFSTLEIQRTEQGDSAMYLCASSSTQGSNSPLHFGNGTRLTVT.

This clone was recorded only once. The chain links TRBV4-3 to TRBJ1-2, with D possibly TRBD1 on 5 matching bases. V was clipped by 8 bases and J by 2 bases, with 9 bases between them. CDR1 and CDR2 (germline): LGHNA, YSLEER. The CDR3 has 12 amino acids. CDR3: CASAGGNYGYTF. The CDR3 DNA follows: TGCGCCAGCGCTGGGGGGAACTATGGCTACACCTTC.

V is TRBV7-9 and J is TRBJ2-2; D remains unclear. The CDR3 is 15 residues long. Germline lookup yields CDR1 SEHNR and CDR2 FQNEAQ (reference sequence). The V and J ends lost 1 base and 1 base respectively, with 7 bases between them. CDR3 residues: CASSLVQRNTGELFF. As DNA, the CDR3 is TGTGCCAGCAGCTTAGTCCAGCGGAACACCGGGGAGCTGTTTTTT.

CDR3 in amino acids: CASTVSRGFVYEQYF. CDR3 sequence (DNA): TGTGCCAGCACCGTATCAAGGGGTTTCGTTTACGAGCAGTACTTC. The rearrangement uses TRBV21-1 and TRBJ2-7; the tabulated D call, TRBD1, remains unverified against the DNA. TRBV21-1 is a known pseudogene. The CDR3 contains 15 residues.

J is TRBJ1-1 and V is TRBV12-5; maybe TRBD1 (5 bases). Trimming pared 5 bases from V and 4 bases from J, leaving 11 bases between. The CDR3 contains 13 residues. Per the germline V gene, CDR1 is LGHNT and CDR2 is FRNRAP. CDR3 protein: CASGIREGTEAFF. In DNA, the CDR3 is TGTGCTAGTGGTATCAGGGAAGGCACTGAAGCTTTCTTT.

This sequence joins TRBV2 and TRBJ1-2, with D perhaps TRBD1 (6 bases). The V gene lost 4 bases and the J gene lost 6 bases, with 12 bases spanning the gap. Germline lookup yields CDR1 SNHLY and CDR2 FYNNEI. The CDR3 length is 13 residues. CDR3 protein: CASSAQQGNGYTF. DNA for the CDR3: TGTGCCAGCAGTGCGCAACAGGGCAATGGCTACACCTTC.

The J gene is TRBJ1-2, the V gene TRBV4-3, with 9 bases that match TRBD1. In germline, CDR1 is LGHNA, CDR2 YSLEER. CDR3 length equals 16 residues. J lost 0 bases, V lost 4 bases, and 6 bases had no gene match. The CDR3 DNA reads TGCGCCAGCAGCCGGGGACAGGGACTCACTAACTATGGCTACACCTTC. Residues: CASSRGQGLTNYGYTF.

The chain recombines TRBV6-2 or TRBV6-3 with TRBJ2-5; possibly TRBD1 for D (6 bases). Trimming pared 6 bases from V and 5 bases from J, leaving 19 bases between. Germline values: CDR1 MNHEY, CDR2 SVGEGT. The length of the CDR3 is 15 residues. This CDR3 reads CASSRGYRVGETQYF. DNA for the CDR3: TGTGCCAGCAGCCGCGGATACAGGGTCGGGGAGACCCAGTACTTC.

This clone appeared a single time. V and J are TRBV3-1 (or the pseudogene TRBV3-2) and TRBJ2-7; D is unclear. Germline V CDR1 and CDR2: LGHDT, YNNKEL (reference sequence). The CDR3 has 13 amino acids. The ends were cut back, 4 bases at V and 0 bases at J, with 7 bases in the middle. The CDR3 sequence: CASSLADSYEQYF. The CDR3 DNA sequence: TGTGCCAGCAGCCTAGCAGACTCCTACGAGCAGTACTTC.

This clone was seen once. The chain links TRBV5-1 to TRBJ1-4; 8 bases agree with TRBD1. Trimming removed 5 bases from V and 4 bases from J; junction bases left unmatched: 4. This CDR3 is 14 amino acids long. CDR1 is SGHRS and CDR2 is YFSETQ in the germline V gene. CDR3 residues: CASRSGQVNEKLFF. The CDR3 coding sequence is TGCGCCAGCAGATCGGGACAGGTTAATGAAAAACTGTTTTTT.

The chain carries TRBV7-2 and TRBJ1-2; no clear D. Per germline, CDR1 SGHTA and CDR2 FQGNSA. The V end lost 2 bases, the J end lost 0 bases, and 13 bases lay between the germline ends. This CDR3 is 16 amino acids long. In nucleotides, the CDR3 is TGTGCCAGCAGCTTAATCACAGTTGCAGCTAACTATGGCTACACCTTC. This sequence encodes CASSLITVAANYGYTF.

CDR3 amino acids: CASSYAQGDGYTF. DNA for the CDR3: TGTGCCAGCAGTTACGCCCAGGGGGATGGCTACACCTTC. This rearrangement joins TRBV6-5 to TRBJ1-2, with TRBD1 matching over 7 bases. Trimming cost V 2 bases and J 6 bases; bases outside gene matches: 3. The CDR3 is 13 residues long. The germline CDR1 and CDR2 sequences are MNHEY and SVGAGI.

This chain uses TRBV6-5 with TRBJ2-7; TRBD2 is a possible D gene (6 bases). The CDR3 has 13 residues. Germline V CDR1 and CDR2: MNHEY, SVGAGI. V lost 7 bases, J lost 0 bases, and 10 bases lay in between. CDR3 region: CASKEGPSYEQYF. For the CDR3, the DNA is TGTGCCAGCAAGGAGGGACCCTCCTACGAGCAGTACTTC.

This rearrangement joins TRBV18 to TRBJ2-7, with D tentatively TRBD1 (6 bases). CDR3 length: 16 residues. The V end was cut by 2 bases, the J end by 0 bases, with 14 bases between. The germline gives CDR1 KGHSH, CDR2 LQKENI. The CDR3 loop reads CASSPILGQSSYEQYF. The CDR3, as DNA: TGTGCCAGCTCACCAATCTTGGGACAAAGCTCCTACGAGCAGTACTTC.